Below, one T cell receptor beta chain is given with its context. Its antigen is unidentified. Germline-derived CDR1 and CDR2 are MGHDK and SYGVNS. Deletions cut 3 bases from V and 4 bases from J, with 16 bases between. This CDR3 contains 16 residues. PCR primers comprised 60 Vbeta and 13 Jbeta primers. Clones were read by immunoSEQ multiplex PCR, and TCRdb kept only the in-frame ones, dropping some. Of roughly 120,000 clones listed, about 73% were seen once; the top ten hold around 4.2%. The data originate from a study of cytomegalovirus exposure and HLA in healthy donors. General observations from the study: It was reported that TCR beta sequences correctly inferred the HLA-A and HLA-B alleles for most subjects. Only CMV serostatus was available as immune exposure information. One variant, a missense change in DCLRE1C, was linked in a later analysis to TCR beta V- and J-gene trimming.

Sequencing input: PBMCs. The chain joins TRBV25-1 to TRBJ2-1, with D perhaps TRBD2 (6 bases). The receptor was derived from a woman aged 40 to 50 in good health and CMV-seronegative. For the CDR3, the DNA is TGTGCCAGCAGTGAGGGCGGGACCTCTTTTTACAATGAGCAGTTCTTC. Amino acid sequence: CASSEGGTSFYNEQFF.